The next 32 T cell receptor beta chains were all read from a single sample in a study of blood T cell repertoires in COVID-19. The data were produced by immunoSEQ multiplex PCR, yet TCRdb's version contains in-frame clones alone and is incomplete. Among over 120,000 clones, 75% to 80% were seen once, and the ten largest hold 9%. The sample taken for sequencing was peripheral blood. Receptors originate from a woman aged 50 to 60 with active or convalescent COVID-19.

The chain links TRBV4-3 to TRBJ1-2; the D gene is possibly TRBD1 (5 bases). Trimming took 1 base from V and 4 from J, leaving 13 bases between them. Looked up from germline, CDR1 is LGHNA and CDR2 is YSLEER. CDR3 length: 15 residues. The chain's CDR3 is CASSQGEGAPYGYTF. The CDR3 DNA is TGCGCCAGCAGCCAAGGGGAAGGGGCCCCCTATGGCTACACCTTC.

The rearrangement uses TRBV28 and TRBJ2-5, with 7 bases lining up with TRBD2. V gave up 6 bases and J gave up 1 base; unmatched junction bases: 5. The CDR3 spans 14 residues. Per the germline V gene, CDR1 is MDHEN and CDR2 is SYDVKM. The CDR3 loop reads CASRKSGGQETQYF. CDR3 sequence (DNA): TGTGCCAGCAGAAAATCGGGGGGCCAAGAGACCCAGTACTTC.

This sequence joins TRBV18 and TRBJ1-5; tentatively, D is TRBD1 (6 bases). Germline CDR1 and CDR2: KGHSH and LQKENI. V was pared by 3 bases and J by 5 bases, with 17 bases between. The CDR3 is made up of 16 amino acids. The CDR3 DNA follows: TGTGCCAGCTCACCGCGCTGGGTCCAGGGGCATCAGCCCCAGCATTTT. Protein sequence: CASSPRWVQGHQPQHF.

The chain employs TRBV3-1 (or the pseudogene TRBV3-2) and TRBJ1-2, with 7 positions matching TRBD1. The length of the CDR3 is 15 residues. The germline V gene encodes CDR1 LGHDT and CDR2 YNNKEL (reference sequence). V lost 4 bases and J lost 8; bases outside the gene matches: 13. The CDR3 bases are TGTGCCAGCAGCCGGAGACAGGGCCGCCTAGGGGGCTACACCTTC. Translated, it gives CASSRRQGRLGGYTF.

The chain links TRBV6-5 to TRBJ1-6, with D perhaps matching TRBD1 (5 bases). Germline CDR1 and CDR2: MNHEY and SVGAGI. The CDR3 sequence is 13 residues long. Trimming cost V 5 bases and J 13 bases, with 15 bases left between them. As DNA, the CDR3 is TGTGCCAGCAGTAGGACACCCACTGATCCCCTCCACTTT. This sequence encodes CASSRTPTDPLHF.

The gene calls are TRBV12-3 or TRBV12-4 and TRBJ1-5, with D possibly matching TRBD1 (6 bases). CDR3 length: 13 residues. Trimming left V 3 bases short and J 4 bases short, with 7 bases between. The CDR3 nucleotides are TGTGCCAGCAGTTTGGACAGTAATCAGCCCCAGCATTTT. Protein product: CASSLDSNQPQHF.

This chain joins TRBV6-5 and TRBJ2-2; the match to TRBD1 covers 7 bases. The CDR3 spans 15 residues. Germline V lookup: CDR1 MNHEY, CDR2 SVGAGI. V lost 8 bases and J lost 2; bases outside the gene matches: 8. CDR3 in DNA: TGTGCCAGCCTGACAGGGATCGGTAACACCGGGGAGCTGTTTTTT. Translating it yields CASLTGIGNTGELFF.

This chain connects TRBV19 to TRBJ1-6; TRBD1 agrees at 8 bases. V shed 6 bases, J shed 10 bases, and the junction held 8 bases outside the gene matches. Germline values: CDR1 LNHDA, CDR2 SQIVND (reference sequence). The CDR3 spans 14 residues. CDR3 DNA sequence: TGTGCCAGTAGCTTGGACAGGGTGAGGTCACCCCTCCACTTT. Translating gives CASSLDRVRSPLHF.

The gene calls are TRBV4-3 and TRBJ1-2, with D hard to call. Germline CDR1 LGHNA, CDR2 YSLEER. V gave up 3 bases and J gave up 7 bases, with 18 bases separating them. CDR3 length: 15 residues. CDR3: CASSQETGPGGGYTF. The CDR3 DNA reads as TGCGCCAGCAGCCAGGAAACGGGTCCTGGAGGTGGCTACACCTTC.

The V and J genes are TRBV6-2 or TRBV6-3 and TRBJ2-7; TRBD2 matches 7 bases. The CDR3 contains 15 residues. Trimming at V came to 6 bases and at J to 0 bases, leaving 8 bases not matched to a gene. Germline assignment: CDR1 MNHEY and CDR2 SVGEGT. CDR3: CASSPASGDSYEQYF. In nucleotides, the CDR3 is TGTGCCAGCAGCCCCGCCAGCGGGGACTCCTACGAGCAGTACTTC.

This chain uses TRBV5-6 with TRBJ2-5; 10 bases match TRBD2. Germline CDR1 SGHDT, CDR2 YYEEEE. The CDR3 extends over 16 amino acids. V shed 4 bases, J shed 5 bases, and the junction held 11 bases outside the gene matches. Here the CDR3 DNA reads TGTGCCAGCAGCACCGTTCTAGCGGGAGTTGGGGAGACCCAGTACTTC. Residues: CASSTVLAGVGETQYF.

The CDR3 DNA is TGTGCCAGCAGTGAGTGGGTGGGCGGCTACACCTTC. Protein sequence: CASSEWVGGYTF. The J gene is TRBJ1-2, the V gene TRBV12-3 or TRBV12-4, with unresolved D. The length of the CDR3 is 12 residues. V was pared by 5 bases and J by 8 bases, with 12 bases between.

The chain carries TRBV3-1 (or the pseudogene TRBV3-2) and TRBJ1-2; TRBD1 aligns across 10 bases. Germline V CDR1 and CDR2: LGHDT, YNNKEL (reference sequence). This CDR3 is built from 15 residues. V was pared by 1 base and J by 6 bases, with 5 bases of the junction left unmatched. The CDR3 here is CASSQVDRGPDGYTF. Here the CDR3 DNA reads TGTGCCAGCAGCCAAGTCGACAGGGGGCCTGATGGCTACACCTTC.

V usage is TRBV16 and J usage is TRBJ1-2, with D perhaps matching TRBD1 (6 bases). Germline values: CDR1 KGHSY, CDR2 FQNENV. This CDR3 has 15 amino acids. The V end lost 2 bases, the J end lost 3 bases, and 13 bases lay between the germline ends. CDR3 sequence: CASSQRDKADYGYTF. The CDR3 coding sequence is TGTGCCAGCAGCCAAAGGGACAAGGCGGACTATGGCTACACCTTC.

Concerning this clone: Germline is not matched at one junction end, which may reflect a read error. This sample includes further DNA sequences coding for the same CDR3. The chain recombines TRBV6-6 with TRBJ1-2; maybe TRBD1 (6 bases). CDR1 and CDR2 from the germline V gene are MNHNY and SVGAGI (reference sequence). The CDR3 totals 15 residues. Here the CDR3 DNA reads TGCGCCAGCAGTTACCGGGAACAGGGCGTTGATGGCTACACCTTC. It yields the protein CASSYREQGVDGYTF.

CDR3 DNA: TGTGCCAGCAGCTCACCGGGACAGGGTGGTGAGCAGTTCTTC. It specifies CASSSPGQGGEQFF. The chain has TRBV7-9 and TRBJ2-1, with 9 nucleotides matching TRBD1. CDR3 length: 14 residues. The V gene's germline CDR1 is SEHNR and CDR2 FQNEAQ (reference sequence). J gave up 9 bases and V 4 bases, and 7 bases lay outside the gene matches.

V is TRBV6-2 or TRBV6-3 and J is TRBJ2-1; TRBD2 matches 16 bases. The CDR3 consists of 16 residues. Trimming took 5 bases from V and 6 from J; bases not matched to a gene: 4. Per germline, CDR1 MNHEY and CDR2 SVGEGT. DNA of the CDR3: TGTGCCAGCAGTCCGGGACTAGCGGGGGGGCTCAATGAGCAGTTCTTC. Translated, it gives CASSPGLAGGLNEQFF.

The rearrangement joins TRBV11-2 to TRBJ1-2, with 7 bases identical to TRBD1. The J segment lost 8 bases and the V segment lost 4 bases, leaving 4 bases of the junction unmatched. This CDR3 has 12 amino acids. Germline V gene sequence: CDR1 SGHAT, CDR2 FQNNGV. For the CDR3, the DNA is TGTGCCAGCAGCTCAACAGGGGTCGGCTACACCTTC. Translating gives CASSSTGVGYTF.

The rearrangement joins TRBV29-1 to TRBJ1-2; 9 nucleotides match TRBD1. Germline CDR1 is SQVTM and CDR2 is ANQGSEA. The junction had 10 bases not matched to a gene; V was cut back by 3 bases and J by 8 bases. CDR3 length equals 14 residues. The CDR3 protein is CSVEWDRDLYGYTF. CDR3 sequence (DNA): TGCAGCGTTGAGTGGGACAGGGATTTGTACGGCTACACCTTC.

This clone is a singleton in its sample. The chain joins TRBV2 to TRBJ1-1; tentative D call: TRBD1 (6 bases). V was shortened by 1 base and J by 4 bases, with 7 bases between the two germline ends. The CDR3 totals 13 residues. Per the germline V gene, CDR1 is SNHLY and CDR2 is FYNNEI. CDR3 DNA: TGTGCCAGCAGTGAAGACAGGGTCACTGAAGCTTTCTTT. Protein sequence: CASSEDRVTEAFF.

V is TRBV28 and J is TRBJ2-2; the match to TRBD1 covers 8 bases. CDR1 and CDR2 (germline): MDHEN, SYDVKM. V was clipped by 6 bases and J by 5 bases; unmatched bases: 11. This CDR3 spans 16 amino acids. The CDR3 DNA follows: TGTGCCAGCAGGCGCTCGGGGACAGGCTCAACCGGGGAGCTGTTTTTT. This gives the protein CASRRSGTGSTGELFF.

This chain connects TRBV5-1 to TRBJ1-1; TRBD1 matches 10 bases. Trimming removed 3 bases from V and 3 bases from J; junction bases left unmatched: 5. CDR3 length equals 15 residues. Germline lookup yields CDR1 SGHRS and CDR2 YFSETQ. The DNA for the CDR3 is TGCGCCAGCAGCTCGGACAGGGGGGCGGACACTGAAGCTTTCTTT. Translation: CASSSDRGADTEAFF.

The chain combines TRBV6-2 or TRBV6-3 with TRBJ2-7, with 8 bases identical to TRBD2. Trimming took 2 bases from V and 1 from J; bases not matched to a gene: 10. The CDR3 has 17 amino acids. CDR1 and CDR2 from the germline V gene are MNHEY and SVGEGT. The CDR3 DNA follows: TGTGCCAGCAGTTACGGGTTTACTAGCGGAGGATCCTACGAGCAGTACTTC. This gives the protein CASSYGFTSGGSYEQYF.

J is TRBJ1-6 and V is TRBV28, with a possible D match to TRBD1 (6 bases). The germline CDR1 and CDR2 sequences are MDHEN and SYDVKM. V gave up 6 bases and J gave up 7 bases, with 13 bases separating them. The CDR3 runs 14 residues. The CDR3 DNA follows: TGTGCCAGCAGGAACAGGGTCGCGAATTCACCCCTCCACTTT. It codes for CASRNRVANSPLHF. The full variable domain, completed using reference TRBV28 and TRBJ1-6, is DVKVTQSSRYLVKRTGEKVFLECVQDMDHENMFWYRQDPGLGLRLIYFSYDVKMKEKGDIPEGYSVSREKKERFSLILESASTNQTSMYLCASRNRVANSPLHFGNGTRLTVT.

As to this clone: The sample holds other DNA sequences that translate to the same CDR3. The chain has TRBV7-9 and TRBJ2-2, with 8 nucleotides matching TRBD1. V trimming: 6 bases; J trimming: 4 bases; junction bases outside the gene matches: 7. The V gene's germline CDR1 is SEHNR and CDR2 FQNEAQ (reference sequence). The CDR3 consists of 15 residues. As DNA, the CDR3 is TGTGCCAGCAGTCCCGGGACAGGATCCACCGGGGAGCTGTTTTTT. The encoded protein is CASSPGTGSTGELFF.

The V gene is TRBV30, the J gene TRBJ2-7; 9 bases map to TRBD2. The junction had 8 bases not matched to a gene; V was cut back by 0 bases and J by 5 bases. The length of the CDR3 is 15 residues. Germline V lookup: CDR1 GTSNPN, CDR2 SVGIG (reference sequence). The CDR3 DNA reads TGTGCCTGGAGTGTCTGGAGCGGGGGGAACCACGAGCAGTACTTC. Translating gives CAWSVWSGGNHEQYF.

This clone was recorded a few times. This chain connects TRBV6-2 or TRBV6-3 to TRBJ1-2; 10 bases match TRBD1. Unmatched junction bases numbered 10, after V lost 6 bases and J lost 6 bases. This CDR3 contains 15 residues. Per the germline V gene, CDR1 is MNHEY and CDR2 is SVGEGT. CDR3 DNA sequence: TGTGCCAGCAGCAACAGCGGGACAGGGGAAGATGGCTACACCTTC. Translating gives CASSNSGTGEDGYTF.

CDR3 nucleotides: TGTGCCAGCAGCCCCCGACTAGCGGGGGGGCCAACAGATACGCAGTATTTT. It encodes CASSPRLAGGPTDTQYF. V is TRBV7-8 and J is TRBJ2-3; 14 nucleotides line up with TRBD2. Germline V gives CDR1 SGHVS, CDR2 FQNEAQ. V lost 5 bases to trimming and J lost 3 bases; unmatched junction nucleotides: 7. The CDR3 extends over 17 amino acids.

This chain uses TRBV6-2 or TRBV6-3 with TRBJ2-4; weak D call: TRBD2 (6 bases). V dropped 2 bases and J dropped 0 bases, with 14 bases sitting between them. CDR1 is MNHEY and CDR2 is SVGEGT in the germline V gene. There are 17 residues in the CDR3. CDR3 amino acids: CASSYGRGGKAKNIQYF. The CDR3 nucleotides read TGTGCCAGCAGTTACGGTAGAGGAGGGAAAGCCAAAAACATTCAGTACTTC.

The chain is built from TRBV5-1 and TRBJ1-1; possibly TRBD1 for D (5 bases). Germline V gene lookup returns CDR1 SGHRS and CDR2 YFSETQ. The CDR3 has 13 residues. V was clipped by 2 bases and J by 1 base, with 6 bases between them. CDR3 protein: CASSFQGNTEAFF. CDR3 nucleotides: TGCGCCAGCAGCTTCCAGGGGAACACTGAAGCTTTCTTT.

The CDR3 DNA reads as TGTGCCAGCAGCTCACAGGGGGCCGGGGGCTTCTACGAGCAGTACTTC. Encoded protein: CASSSQGAGGFYEQYF. This rearrangement joins TRBV7-2 to TRBJ2-7; 9 bases agree with TRBD1. V gave up 4 bases and J gave up 3 bases; unmatched junction bases: 10. The CDR3 totals 16 residues. Germline values: CDR1 SGHTA, CDR2 FQGNSA.

The rearrangement joins TRBV19 to TRBJ1-6; 9 bases line up with TRBD1. Looked up from germline, CDR1 is LNHDA and CDR2 is SQIVND (reference sequence). The CDR3 is 14 amino acids. J was trimmed by 10 bases and V by 10 bases; bases with no gene match: 11. This chain's CDR3 is CATQDRGLKSPLHF. The CDR3 DNA follows: TGTGCCACTCAGGACAGGGGATTGAAATCACCCCTCCACTTT. Complete variable domain (other parts from reference TRBV19 and TRBJ1-6): DGGITQSPKYLFRKEGQNVTLSCEQNLNHDAMYWYRQDPGQGLRLIYYSQIVNDFQKGDIAEGYSVSREKKESFPLTVTSAQKNPTAFYLCATQDRGLKSPLHFGNGTRLTVT.